A single count supports the clone carrying this T cell receptor beta chain. The sample belongs to a study of T cell changes during pregnancy in multiple sclerosis. Method: immunoSEQ multiplex PCR; TCRdb's copy keeps in-frame clones and lacks some. Of tens of thousands of clones in the sample, more than 85% were seen once. Trimming took 6 bases from V and 6 from J; bases not matched to a gene: 3. CDR3 length equals 14 residues. Per the germline V gene, CDR1 is MDHEN and CDR2 is SYDVKM. This chain uses TRBV28 with TRBJ2-3; 13 nucleotides align to TRBD2. The clonotype comes from a female donor in good health, enrolled as a control in a pregnancy study. The source was CD4+ T cells from peripheral blood mononuclear cells, collected after pregnancy. CDR3 DNA sequence: TGTGCCAGCAGAAGGGGACTAGCGGGGGATACGCAGTATTTT. Amino acid sequence: CASRRGLAGDTQYF.